This T cell receptor beta chain is drawn from a study of identical twins. Overall study findings and caveats: With beta out-of-frame sequences, excess sharing by twins was weaker.

This clonotype has a count of ten or more. Antigen: not known. TCRdb itself ran the 5' RACE reads through MiXCR, one entry per CDR3 protein. The table shows approximately 140,000 distinct CDR3 sequences, with 3% to 4.5% occurring only once. Germline CDR1 and CDR2: DFQATT and SNEGSKA (reference sequence). V dropped 3 bases and J dropped 1 base, with 16 bases sitting between them. CDR3 length: 16 residues. The V gene is TRBV20-1, the J gene TRBJ2-4; the D gene could be TRBD1 or TRBD2 (5 bases each). Specimen: memory T cells sorted from blood. The clonotype was recovered from a man aged 18 to 30 in good health. CDR3 loop: CSAREPQWGAKNIQYF. CDR3 bases: TGCAGTGCTAGGGAGCCCCAATGGGGGGCCAAAAACATTCAGTACTTC.